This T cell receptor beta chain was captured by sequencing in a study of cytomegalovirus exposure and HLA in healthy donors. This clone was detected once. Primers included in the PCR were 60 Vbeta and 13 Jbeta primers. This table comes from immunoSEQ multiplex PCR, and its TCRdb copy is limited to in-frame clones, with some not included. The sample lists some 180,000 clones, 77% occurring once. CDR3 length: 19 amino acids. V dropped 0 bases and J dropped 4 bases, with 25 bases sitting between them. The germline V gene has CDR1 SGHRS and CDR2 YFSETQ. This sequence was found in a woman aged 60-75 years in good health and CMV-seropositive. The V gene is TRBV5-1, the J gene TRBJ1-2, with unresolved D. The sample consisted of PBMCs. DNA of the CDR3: TGCGCCAGCAGCTTGGAGCGATCGGGTGGCGTGTCGCAGAGCTATGGCTACACCTTC. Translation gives CASSLERSGGVSQSYGYTF. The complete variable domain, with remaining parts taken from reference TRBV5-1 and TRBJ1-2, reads KAGVTQTPRYLIKTRGQQVTLSCSPISGHRSVSWYQQTPGQGLQFLFEYFSETQRNKGNFPGRFSGRQFSNSRSEMNVSTLELGDSALYLCASSLERSGGVSQSYGYTFGSGTRLTVV.